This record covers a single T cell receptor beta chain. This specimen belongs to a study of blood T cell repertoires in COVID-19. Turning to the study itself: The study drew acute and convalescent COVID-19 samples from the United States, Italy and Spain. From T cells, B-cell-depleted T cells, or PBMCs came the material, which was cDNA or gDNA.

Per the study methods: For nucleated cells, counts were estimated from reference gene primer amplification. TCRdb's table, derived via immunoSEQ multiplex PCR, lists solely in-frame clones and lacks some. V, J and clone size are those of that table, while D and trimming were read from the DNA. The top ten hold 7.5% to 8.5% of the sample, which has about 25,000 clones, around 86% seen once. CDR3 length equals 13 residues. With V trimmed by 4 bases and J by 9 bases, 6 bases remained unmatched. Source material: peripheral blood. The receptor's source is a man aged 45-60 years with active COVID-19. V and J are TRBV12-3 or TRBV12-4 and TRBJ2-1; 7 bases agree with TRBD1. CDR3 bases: TGTGCCAGCAGTTATCACAGGGGTGGTGAGCAGTTCTTC. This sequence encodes CASSYHRGGEQFF.